The entry below describes one T cell receptor (beta chain). The data belong to a study of blood T cell repertoires in COVID-19. Study summary: COVID-19 samples, acute and convalescent, were from the United States, Italy and Spain.

Some clones are missing from TCRdb's copy, which holds only in-frame ones; the method was immunoSEQ multiplex PCR. The sample records about 250,000 clones, 75% to 85% being singletons. This CDR3 spans 13 amino acids. CDR1 is MNHEY and CDR2 is SVGAGI in the germline V gene. Trimming removed 5 bases from V and 0 bases from J, with 7 bases in between. The V gene is TRBV6-5, the J gene TRBJ2-5, with a weak D call TRBD2 (5 bases). Sequenced: peripheral blood. The sequence came from a man aged 45-65 years with COVID-19, enrolled during active disease. CDR3 amino acids: CASSRGNQETQYF. The CDR3, as DNA: TGTGCCAGCAGTCGGGGAAACCAAGAGACCCAGTACTTC.